These 14 T cell receptor beta chains were all obtained from the same sample, sequenced in a study of shared clonotypes between healthy human individuals. Data came from immunoSEQ multiplex PCR; TCRdb stores just in-frame clones and leaves some out. The sample holds 2 million to 2.5 million clones, under 95% seen once. The sample consisted of naive CD4+ T cells from PBMCs. The subset: CD45RA+ positively selected. These receptors were collected from a man younger than 35 in good health. Some clones in this sample may be carry-over from other donors' samples.

This clone was detected only once. J is TRBJ2-2 and V is TRBV7-9; maybe TRBD2 (7 bases). Trimming removed 5 bases at V and 2 bases at J, with 18 bases between. Germline values: CDR1 SEHNR, CDR2 FQNEAQ (reference sequence). This CDR3 spans 17 amino acids. CDR3 DNA: TGTGCCAGCAGCCCCCGCGGGGGACAATACAACACCGGGGAGCTGTTTTTT. It codes for CASSPRGGQYNTGELFF.

The gene calls are TRBV6-5 and TRBJ2-3, with D possibly TRBD2 on 5 matching bases. The V end lost 7 bases, the J end lost 2 bases, and 10 bases lay between the germline ends. Germline CDR1 reads MNHEY; CDR2 reads SVGAGI. The CDR3 sequence is 13 residues long. The CDR3 bases are TGTGCCAGCATTGGACTCAACACAGATACGCAGTATTTT. It translates to CASIGLNTDTQYF.

This chain uses TRBV15 with TRBJ2-3; 10 bases line up with TRBD2. The germline CDR1 and CDR2 sequences are LNHNV and YYDKDF (reference sequence). V was clipped by 2 bases and J by 8 bases; unmatched bases: 7. The CDR3 sequence is 15 residues long. CDR3 sequence reads: CATSRSLAGEGTQYF. In DNA form, the CDR3 reads TGTGCCACCAGCAGATCTCTAGCGGGAGAGGGTACGCAGTATTTT.

This clone was counted a single time. The chain combines TRBV28 with TRBJ2-7; possibly TRBD2 for D (6 bases). This CDR3 region has 15 residues. Germline V gene lookup returns CDR1 MDHEN and CDR2 SYDVKM. V was shortened by 8 bases and J by 6 bases, with 23 bases between the two germline ends. The CDR3 sequence: CASRVAGLRVFEQYF. CDR3 DNA: TGTGCCAGCCGAGTCGCGGGGCTAAGGGTCTTCGAGCAGTACTTC.

J is TRBJ2-2 and V is TRBV10-3; 7 nucleotides line up with TRBD2. V lost 10 bases to trimming and J lost 5 bases; unmatched junction nucleotides: 7. This CDR3 comprises 13 residues. The V gene's germline CDR1 is ENHRY and CDR2 SYGVKD. The CDR3: CASSDGGTGELFF. As DNA, the CDR3 is TGTGCCAGCTCGGACGGGGGGACCGGGGAGCTGTTTTTT.

This rearrangement joins TRBV30 to TRBJ1-1; D remains ambiguous. The germline gives CDR1 GTSNPN, CDR2 SVGIG (reference sequence). This CDR3 comprises 11 residues. Trimming took 3 bases from V and 7 from J, leaving 9 bases between them. CDR3 DNA sequence: TGTGCCTGGAGCCGTCCGTATGAAGCTTTCTTT. This gives the protein CAWSRPYEAFF.

A remark on this clone: Other DNA sequences of this sample code for an identical CDR3. The chain recombines TRBV18 with TRBJ2-7; 9 positions agree with TRBD1. From germline, CDR1 is KGHSH and CDR2 LQKENI. CDR3 length: 15 residues. The J segment lost 2 bases and the V segment lost 3 bases, leaving 5 bases of the junction unmatched. Here the CDR3 DNA reads TGTGCCAGCTCACCTGGACAGGGGTTAACCTACGAGCAGTACTTC. Translated: CASSPGQGLTYEQYF.

This clone showed up just once. V gene TRBV28 combines with J gene TRBJ2-7; D may correspond to TRBD1 or TRBD2 (5 bases each). This CDR3 is 14 amino acids long. V was trimmed by 3 bases and J by 2 bases, leaving 11 bases between them. Germline CDR1 reads MDHEN; CDR2 reads SYDVKM. CDR3 loop: CASSLGRIAYEQYF. Written as DNA, the CDR3 is TGTGCCAGCAGTTTGGGACGGATAGCCTACGAGCAGTACTTC.

The V call is TRBV18, the J call TRBJ2-2; D perhaps matches TRBD1 (6 bases). V dropped 2 bases and J dropped 0 bases, with 13 bases sitting between them. Germline V gives CDR1 KGHSH, CDR2 LQKENI. This CDR3 has 17 amino acids. CDR3 sequence: CASSPVTGSANTGELFF. In DNA form, the CDR3 reads TGTGCCAGCTCACCAGTCACAGGGTCCGCGAACACCGGGGAGCTGTTTTTT.

The chain is built from TRBV11-2 and TRBJ1-1, with D maybe TRBD1 (5 bases). The germline CDR1 and CDR2 sequences are SGHAT and FQNNGV. Trimming removed 0 bases at V and 8 bases at J, with 10 bases between. This CDR3 region has 13 residues. CDR3 bases: TGTGCCAGCAGCTTAGATTGGGGGGGAGAAGCTTTCTTT. It is translated as CASSLDWGGEAFF.

The table lists this clone with a count of one. J is TRBJ2-7 and V is TRBV5-4, with 12 bases lining up with TRBD2. Germline V gives CDR1 SGHNT, CDR2 YYREEE (reference sequence). The junction had 9 bases not matched to a gene; V was cut back by 3 bases and J by 5 bases. The CDR3 has 16 residues. The DNA for the CDR3 is TGTGCCAGCAGCTCTAAGACTAGCGGGAGTCTCAACGAGCAGTACTTC. It encodes CASSSKTSGSLNEQYF.

The chain employs TRBV5-5 and TRBJ2-7, with TRBD1 matching over 9 bases. CDR1 is SGHKS, CDR2 YYEKEE, per germline (reference sequence). V gave up 3 bases and J gave up 2 bases; unmatched junction bases: 6. This CDR3 region has 15 residues. CDR3 sequence (DNA): TGTGCCAGCAGCTCGCCGGGACAGGGTACCTACGAGCAGTACTTC. Protein sequence: CASSSPGQGTYEQYF.

The V and J genes are TRBV27 and TRBJ1-5, with TRBD1 as a possible D gene (6 bases). V was trimmed by 5 bases and J by 2 bases, leaving 13 bases between them. This CDR3 region has 15 residues. Germline assignment: CDR1 MNHEY and CDR2 SMNVEV (reference sequence). CDR3 region: CASSPGVGGNQPQHF. The CDR3 DNA is TGTGCCAGCAGTCCAGGGGTAGGTGGCAATCAGCCCCAGCATTTT.

This chain uses TRBV5-1 with TRBJ2-6; D possibly corresponds to TRBD2 (5 bases). Germline CDR1 is SGHRS and CDR2 is YFSETQ. Trimming stripped 0 bases from V and 0 bases from J, with 16 bases between. This CDR3 contains 19 residues. The CDR3 here is CASSLVWELSYSGANVLTF. CDR3 in DNA: TGCGCCAGCAGCTTGGTATGGGAGTTGAGCTACTCTGGGGCCAACGTCCTGACTTTC.